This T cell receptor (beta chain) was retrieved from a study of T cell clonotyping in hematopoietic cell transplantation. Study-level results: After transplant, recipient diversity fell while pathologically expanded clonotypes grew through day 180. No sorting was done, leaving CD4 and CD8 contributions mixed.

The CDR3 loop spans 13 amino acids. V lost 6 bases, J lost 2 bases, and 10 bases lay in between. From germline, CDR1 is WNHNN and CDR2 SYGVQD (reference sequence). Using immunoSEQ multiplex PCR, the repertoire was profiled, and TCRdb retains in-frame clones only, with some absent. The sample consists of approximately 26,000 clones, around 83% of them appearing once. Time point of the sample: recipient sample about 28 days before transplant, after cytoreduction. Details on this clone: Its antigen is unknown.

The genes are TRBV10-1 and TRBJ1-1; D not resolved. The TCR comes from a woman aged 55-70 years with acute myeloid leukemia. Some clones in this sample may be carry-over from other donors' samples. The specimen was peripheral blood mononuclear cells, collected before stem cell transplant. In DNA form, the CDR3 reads TGCGCCAGCAGGCTACAGAGAAACACTGAAGCTTTCTTT. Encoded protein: CASRLQRNTEAFF.